This is a list of T cell receptor beta chains from one sample in a study of T-cell memory formation after mild COVID-19. MiXCR, run by TCRdb on the 5' RACE reads, gives a single entry per CDR3 protein. The sample lists about 180,000 distinct CDR3 sequences, less than 20% occurring once. Source material: PBMCs or a T cell subset sorted from them (not recorded which). All receptors come from a man between 18 and 29 years old who had mild COVID-19 (a few samples of this study predate the infection). Cell type and time point are not known. Both conserved end residues are part of each CDR3. D genes are given only for firm matches. Size tells how often a clone was seen (once, few, many) or the class of an expanded clone, and some rows leave it out.

TRBV5-5	TRBJ1-3	few	-	CASSLEVDTIYF	TGTGCCAGCAGCTTGGAGGTGGACACCATATATTTT
TRBV3-1	TRBJ1-6	few	-	CASSQGGDGPPLHF	TGTGCCAGCAGCCAAGGAGGGGATGGTCCACCCCTCCACTTT
TRBV15	TRBJ1-3	many	-	CATSLQGGNTIYF	TGTGCCACCAGCCTACAGGGCGGAAACACCATATATTTT
TRBV12-3/TRBV12-4	TRBJ1-1	once	TRBD1	CASSLREGQEAFF	TGTGCCAGCAGTTTACGGGAGGGACAGGAAGCTTTCTTT
TRBV20-1	TRBJ2-1	-	TRBD2	CKTGGLYNEQFF	TGCAAAACGGGGGGATTATACAATGAGCAGTTCTTC
TRBV2	TRBJ1-1	few	-	CASSEGENTEAFF	TGTGCCAGCAGTGAAGGGGAGAACACTGAAGCTTTCTTT
TRBV11-2	TRBJ1-3	many	-	CASSLDRAGNTIYF	TGTGCCAGCAGCTTAGATAGGGCTGGAAACACCATATATTTT
TRBV18	TRBJ2-3	-	-	CASSGYGTDTQYF	TGTGCCAGCTCAGGATACGGGACAGATACGCAGTATTTT
TRBV7-2	TRBJ1-5	few	-	CASSLDHNQPQHF	TGTGCCAGCAGCTTAGACCACAATCAGCCCCAGCATTTT
TRBV12-3/TRBV12-4	TRBJ1-1	few	TRBD1	CASSPGGGEAFF	TGTGCCAGCAGCCCAGGGGGGGGGGAAGCTTTCTTT
TRBV6-5	TRBJ1-1	-	-	CASSYSGPSLTEAFF	TGTGCCAGCAGTTACTCCGGACCCAGCCTCACTGAAGCTTTCTTT
TRBV4-1	TRBJ1-1	-	-	CASSQPTGKNTEAFF	TGCGCCAGCAGCCAGCCGACAGGAAAGAACACTGAAGCTTTCTTT
TRBV5-1	TRBJ1-1	few	-	CASSLLENNNEAFF	TGCGCCAGCAGCTTGTTGGAGAACAACAATGAAGCTTTCTTT
TRBV5-1	TRBJ2-3	-	TRBD2	CASSTGLAGGSDTQYF	TGCGCCAGCAGCACCGGACTAGCGGGGGGATCAGATACGCAGTATTTT
TRBV7-2	TRBJ1-6	many	-	CASSLDSGGSNSPLHF	TGTGCCAGCAGCTTAGATTCGGGGGGTAGTAATTCACCCCTCCACTTT
TRBV20-1	TRBJ1-2	few	TRBD1	CSARRLGQGAYTF	TGCAGTGCTAGACGGTTGGGACAGGGAGCCTACACCTTC
TRBV28	TRBJ2-3	-	-	CASSLFQTPDTQYF	TGTGCCAGCAGTTTGTTCCAGACTCCGGATACGCAGTATTTT
TRBV2	TRBJ2-7	many	-	CASQQDGEVYEQYF	TGTGCCAGCCAACAGGACGGGGAAGTATACGAGCAGTACTTC
TRBV11-2	TRBJ1-6	-	-	CASSLRYNSPLHF	TGTGCCAGCAGCCTGCGCTATAATTCACCCCTCCACTTT
TRBV2	TRBJ1-5	few	-	CASSYLGEGNQPQHF	TGTGCCAGCAGTTACCTCGGGGAGGGCAATCAGCCCCAGCATTTT
TRBV2	TRBJ1-5	few	-	CASSGVNLSNQPQHF	TGTGCCAGCAGCGGTGTGAACCTTAGCAATCAGCCCCAGCATTTT
TRBV10-2	TRBJ1-1	-	-	CASSDRKQGPEAFF	TGCGCCAGCAGTGACCGCAAACAGGGACCTGAAGCTTTCTTT
TRBV4-2	TRBJ1-1	-	TRBD1	CASSQRDRNTEAFF	TGTGCCAGCAGCCAAAGGGACAGGAACACTGAAGCTTTCTTT
TRBV6-4	TRBJ2-2	few	-	CASPGTPSGELFF	TGTGCCAGCCCCGGGACCCCATCGGGGGAGCTGTTTTTT
TRBV4-3	TRBJ1-6	-	-	CASSQDQARMTPLHF	TGCGCCAGCAGCCAGGACCAGGCGCGCATGACGCCCCTCCACTTT
TRBV7-2	TRBJ2-3	few	-	CASSPSLSGATQYF	TGTGCCAGCAGCCCCTCGTTATCGGGGGCTACGCAGTATTTT
TRBV7-7	TRBJ2-3	-	-	CASSLGSGGISHTDTQYF	TGTGCTAGCAGCTTAGGGTCGGGCGGGATTTCACACACAGATACGCAGTATTTT
TRBV7-2	TRBJ1-5	-	-	CASSFTGRQPQHF	TGTGCCAGCAGCTTTACAGGGAGACAGCCCCAGCATTTT
TRBV15	TRBJ2-2	few	-	CATSRDLGELFF	TGTGCCACCAGCAGAGATCTCGGGGAGCTGTTTTTT
TRBV7-9	TRBJ2-7	-	-	CASSPRDREQYF	TGTGCCAGCAGCCCAAGGGACCGCGAGCAGTACTTC
TRBV7-2	TRBJ1-6	many	TRBD1	CASSETGTVSPLHF	TGTGCCAGCAGCGAGACCGGGACAGTTTCACCCCTCCACTTT
TRBV12-3/TRBV12-4	TRBJ2-7	many	-	CASSFRAGEPYEQYF	TGTGCCAGCAGTTTTAGGGCAGGGGAACCCTACGAGCAGTACTTC
TRBV24-1	TRBJ1-1	few	-	CATSDLGPVNTEAFF	TGTGCCACCAGTGATTTGGGGCCGGTAAACACTGAAGCTTTCTTT
TRBV7-2	TRBJ2-1	-	-	CASSLVGLVSYNEQFF	TGTGCCAGCAGCTTAGTGGGACTCGTGTCCTACAATGAGCAGTTCTTC
TRBV5-1	TRBJ2-1	many	TRBD2	CASSLAGGPNEQFF	TGCGCCAGCAGCCTAGCGGGGGGGCCCAATGAGCAGTTCTTC
TRBV6-6	TRBJ2-7	-	TRBD2	CASSYSMAAGGGLSYEQYF	TGTGCCAGCAGTTACTCGATGGCAGCGGGGGGCGGATTATCCTACGAGCAGTACTTC
TRBV20-1	TRBJ1-1	few	-	CSARLGTGNTEAFF	TGCAGTGCTAGACTTGGGACGGGGAACACTGAAGCTTTCTTT
TRBV5-1	TRBJ1-2	-	-	CASRDTENYGYTF	TGCGCCAGCAGGGACACGGAAAACTATGGCTACACCTTC
TRBV7-3	TRBJ2-5	many	TRBD1	CASSPRTGVGETQYF	TGTGCCAGCAGCCCCCGGACAGGGGTTGGGGAGACCCAGTACTTC
TRBV7-2	TRBJ2-4	-	TRBD2	CASSLVPRGGPNIQYF	TGTGCCAGCAGCTTAGTCCCGCGGGGGGGCCCGAACATTCAGTACTTC
TRBV28	TRBJ1-2	-	-	CASAGAPAYGYTF	TGTGCCAGTGCCGGAGCCCCAGCCTATGGCTACACCTTC
TRBV28	TRBJ1-5	few	-	CASWGGEQPQHF	TGTGCCAGCTGGGGGGGGGAGCAGCCCCAGCATTTT
TRBV4-2	TRBJ1-3	-	-	CASSARRWNNSGNTIYF	TGTGCCAGCAGCGCCCGACGCTGGAATAACTCTGGAAACACCATATATTTT
TRBV7-2	TRBJ2-5	few	-	CASSLAPGVRGGLQETQYF	TGTGCCAGCAGCCTGGCCCCCGGGGTCAGAGGAGGCCTACAAGAGACCCAGTACTTC
TRBV7-9	TRBJ1-1	-	TRBD1	CASSLGQPNTEAFF	TGTGCCAGCAGCCTGGGACAGCCGAACACTGAAGCTTTCTTT
TRBV12-5	TRBJ1-1	-	-	CASGFKGTEAFF	TGTGCTAGTGGTTTCAAGGGGACTGAAGCTTTCTTT
TRBV5-1	TRBJ2-7	many	TRBD1	CASAAQAGGLYEQYF	TGCGCCAGCGCCGCTCAGGCAGGGGGTTTGTACGAGCAGTACTTC
TRBV5-5	TRBJ1-5	few	-	CASSLAGMVHQPQHF	TGTGCCAGCAGCTTGGCTGGGATGGTCCATCAGCCCCAGCATTTT
TRBV18	TRBJ2-5	few	-	CASSGNREETQYF	TGTGCCAGCTCCGGCAACAGGGAGGAGACCCAGTACTTC